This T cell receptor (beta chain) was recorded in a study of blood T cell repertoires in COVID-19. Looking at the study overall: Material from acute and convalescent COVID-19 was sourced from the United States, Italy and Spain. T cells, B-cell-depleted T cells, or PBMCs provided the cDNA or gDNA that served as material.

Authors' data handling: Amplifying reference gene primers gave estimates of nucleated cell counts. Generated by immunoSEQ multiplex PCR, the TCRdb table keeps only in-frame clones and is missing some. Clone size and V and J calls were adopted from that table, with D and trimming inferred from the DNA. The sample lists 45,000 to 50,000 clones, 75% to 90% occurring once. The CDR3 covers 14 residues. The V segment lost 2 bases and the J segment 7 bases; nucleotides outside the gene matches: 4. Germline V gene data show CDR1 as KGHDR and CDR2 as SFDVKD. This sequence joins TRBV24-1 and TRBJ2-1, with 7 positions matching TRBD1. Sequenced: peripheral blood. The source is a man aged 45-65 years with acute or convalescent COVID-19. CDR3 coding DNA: TGTGCCACCAGTGATTCCTACAGGGGTAATGAGCAGTTCTTC. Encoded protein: CATSDSYRGNEQFF.